The clone carrying this T cell receptor beta chain turned up a few times. This sample was taken from a study of T cells in Graves' hyperthyroidism and ophthalmopathy. RNA transcripts provided the source from which TCR beta CDR3 regions were amplified. With the HTBI primer set, the TCR CDR3 went through a first round of RT-PCR. TCRdb ran MiXCR on the multiplex PCR reads and lists one entry per CDR3 protein. The profile covers about 350,000 distinct CDR3 sequences, with around 13% appearing a single time and about 26% taken by the ten largest. The sample comprised blood. This clonotype was obtained from a woman in her thirties with Graves' hyperthyroidism.

CDR3 sequence: CASSPRERETQYF. DNA of the CDR3: TGCGCCAGCAGCCCCAGGGAGAGGGAGACCCAGTACTTC. J is TRBJ2-5 and V is TRBV4-1; D is possibly TRBD1 or TRBD2 (5 bases each). CDR1 is MGHRA and CDR2 is YSYEKL in the germline V gene. The V gene lost 4 bases and the J gene lost 5 bases, with 11 bases spanning the gap. CDR3 length: 13 amino acids.